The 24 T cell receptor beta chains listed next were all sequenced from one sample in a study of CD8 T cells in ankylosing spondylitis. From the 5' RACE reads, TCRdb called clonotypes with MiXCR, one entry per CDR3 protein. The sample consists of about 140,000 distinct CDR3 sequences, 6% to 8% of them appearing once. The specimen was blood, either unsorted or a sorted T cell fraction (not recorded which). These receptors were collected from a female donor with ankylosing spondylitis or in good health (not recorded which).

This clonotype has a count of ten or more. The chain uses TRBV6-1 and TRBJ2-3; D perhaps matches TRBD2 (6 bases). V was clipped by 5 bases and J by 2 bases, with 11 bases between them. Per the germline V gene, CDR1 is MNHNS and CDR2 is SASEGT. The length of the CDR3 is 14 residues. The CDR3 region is CASSPGLSTDTQYF. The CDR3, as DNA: TGTGCCAGCAGTCCGGGACTGTCCACAGATACGCAGTATTTT.

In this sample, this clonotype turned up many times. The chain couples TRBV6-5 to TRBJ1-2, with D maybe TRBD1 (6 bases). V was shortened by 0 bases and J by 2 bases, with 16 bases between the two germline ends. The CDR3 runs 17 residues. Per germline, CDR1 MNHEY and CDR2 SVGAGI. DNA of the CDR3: TGTGCCAGCAGTTACTCGAGGGGAATGGACAGAAACTATGGCTACACCTTC. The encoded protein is CASSYSRGMDRNYGYTF.

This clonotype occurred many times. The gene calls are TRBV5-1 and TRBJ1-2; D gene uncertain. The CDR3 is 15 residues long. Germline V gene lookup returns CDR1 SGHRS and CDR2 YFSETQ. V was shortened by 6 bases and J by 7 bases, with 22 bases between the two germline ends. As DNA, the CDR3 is TGCGCCAGCAACTCAGACCCCGGAGATGGGGTTGGCTACACCTTC. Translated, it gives CASNSDPGDGVGYTF.

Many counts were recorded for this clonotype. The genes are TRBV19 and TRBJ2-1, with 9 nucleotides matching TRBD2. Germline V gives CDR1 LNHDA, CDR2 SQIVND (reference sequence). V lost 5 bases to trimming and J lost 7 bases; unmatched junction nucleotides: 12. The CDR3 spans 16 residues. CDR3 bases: TGTGCCAGTAGTGTCCCACGGCTAGCGGGGCGAAATGAGCAGTTCTTC. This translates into CASSVPRLAGRNEQFF.

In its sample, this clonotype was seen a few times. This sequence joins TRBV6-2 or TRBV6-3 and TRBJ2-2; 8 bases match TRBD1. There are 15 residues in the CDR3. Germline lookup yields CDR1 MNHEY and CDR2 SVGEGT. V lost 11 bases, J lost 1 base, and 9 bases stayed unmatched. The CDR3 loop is CAGRSGGLNTGELFF. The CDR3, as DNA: TGTGCCGGACGTTCAGGGGGCCTGAACACCGGGGAGCTGTTTTTT.

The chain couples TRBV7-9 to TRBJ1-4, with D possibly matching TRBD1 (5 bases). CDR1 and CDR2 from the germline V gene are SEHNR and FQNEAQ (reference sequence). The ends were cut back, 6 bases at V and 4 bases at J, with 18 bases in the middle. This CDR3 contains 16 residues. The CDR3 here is CASSTTGGLINEKLFF. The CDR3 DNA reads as TGTGCCAGCAGTACCACGGGGGGACTTATTAATGAAAAACTGTTTTTT.

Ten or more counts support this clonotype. CDR3 amino acids: CSASRGFDEQYF. The CDR3 coding sequence is TGCAGTGCTAGTCGGGGGTTTGACGAGCAGTACTTC. This rearrangement joins TRBV20-1 to TRBJ2-7, with D perhaps matching TRBD2 (6 bases). The germline CDR1 and CDR2 sequences are DFQATT and SNEGSKA (reference sequence). V was trimmed by 3 bases and J by 5 bases, leaving 11 bases between them. The CDR3 is 12 amino acids.

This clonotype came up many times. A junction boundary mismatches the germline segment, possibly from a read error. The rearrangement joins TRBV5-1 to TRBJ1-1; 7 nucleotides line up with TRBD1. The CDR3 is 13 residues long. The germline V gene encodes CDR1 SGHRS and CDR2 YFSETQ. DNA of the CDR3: TGCGCCAGCAGCTTGGTAGAGGGGGCTGAGGCTTTCTTT. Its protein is CASSLVEGAEAFF.

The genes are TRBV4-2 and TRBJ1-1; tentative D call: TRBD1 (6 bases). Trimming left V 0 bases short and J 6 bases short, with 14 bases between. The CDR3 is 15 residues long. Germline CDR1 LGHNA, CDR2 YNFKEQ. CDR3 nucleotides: TGTGCCAGCAGCCAAGATTGGGGGCGCGGGGCTGAAGCTTTCTTT. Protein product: CASSQDWGRGAEAFF.

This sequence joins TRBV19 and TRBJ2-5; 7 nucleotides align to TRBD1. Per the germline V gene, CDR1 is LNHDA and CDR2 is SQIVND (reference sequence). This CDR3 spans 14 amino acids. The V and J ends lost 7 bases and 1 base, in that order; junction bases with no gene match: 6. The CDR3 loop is CASTTTGAQETQYF. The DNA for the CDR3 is TGTGCCAGTACCACTACAGGGGCCCAAGAGACCCAGTACTTC. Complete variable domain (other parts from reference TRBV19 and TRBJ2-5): DGGITQSPKYLFRKEGQNVTLSCEQNLNHDAMYWYRQDPGQGLRLIYYSQIVNDFQKGDIAEGYSVSREKKESFPLTVTSAQKNPTAFYLCASTTTGAQETQYFGPGTRLLVL.

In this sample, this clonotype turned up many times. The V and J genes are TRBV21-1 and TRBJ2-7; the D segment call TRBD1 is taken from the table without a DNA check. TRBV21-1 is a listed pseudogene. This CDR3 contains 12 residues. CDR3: CARTGKAYEQYF. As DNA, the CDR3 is TGTGCCAGGACAGGGAAGGCCTACGAGCAGTACTTC.

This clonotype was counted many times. The CDR3 loop reads CASRLGSYYEQYF. The CDR3 coding sequence is TGTGCCAGCAGGCTGGGGTCATACTACGAGCAGTACTTC. The chain is built from TRBV2 and TRBJ2-7, with D unresolved. The germline V gene encodes CDR1 SNHLY and CDR2 FYNNEI. The V gene lost 6 bases and the J gene lost 3 bases, with 12 bases spanning the gap. This CDR3 has 13 amino acids.

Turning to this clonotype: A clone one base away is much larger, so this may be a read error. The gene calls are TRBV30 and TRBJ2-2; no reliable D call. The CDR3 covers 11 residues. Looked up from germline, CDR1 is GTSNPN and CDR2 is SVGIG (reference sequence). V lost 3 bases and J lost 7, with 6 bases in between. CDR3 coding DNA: TGTGCCTGGAGGTATCTCGGGGAGCTGTTTTTT. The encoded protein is CAWRYLGELFF.

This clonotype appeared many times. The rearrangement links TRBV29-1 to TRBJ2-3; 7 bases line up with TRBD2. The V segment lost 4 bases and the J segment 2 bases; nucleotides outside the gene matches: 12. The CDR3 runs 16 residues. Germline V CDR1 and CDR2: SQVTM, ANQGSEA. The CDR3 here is CSVAATGGRFTDTQYF. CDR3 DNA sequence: TGCAGCGTTGCCGCCACGGGGGGTCGTTTCACAGATACGCAGTATTTT.

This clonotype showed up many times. CDR3 DNA sequence: TGCAGCGTTGTTGCGGGACTAGGAGGGCAGTACTTC. Translation gives CSVVAGLGGQYF. The genes are TRBV29-1 and TRBJ2-7; 8 positions match TRBD2. This CDR3 has 12 amino acids. V trimming: 4 bases; J trimming: 9 bases; junction bases outside the gene matches: 8. Germline assignment: CDR1 SQVTM and CDR2 ANQGSEA.

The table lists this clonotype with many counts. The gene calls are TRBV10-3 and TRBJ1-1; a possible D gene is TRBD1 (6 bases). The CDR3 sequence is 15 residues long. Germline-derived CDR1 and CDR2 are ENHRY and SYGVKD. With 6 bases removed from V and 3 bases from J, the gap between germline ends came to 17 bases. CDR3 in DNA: TGTGCCATCAGGAAGACCGAGAAGGGGGACACTGAAGCTTTCTTT. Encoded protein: CAIRKTEKGDTEAFF.

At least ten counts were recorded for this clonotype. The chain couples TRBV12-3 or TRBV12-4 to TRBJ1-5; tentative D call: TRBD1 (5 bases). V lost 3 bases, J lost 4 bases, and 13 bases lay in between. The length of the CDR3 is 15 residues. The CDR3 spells CASSLQGTVNQPQHF. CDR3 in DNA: TGTGCCAGCAGTTTGCAGGGAACCGTGAATCAGCCCCAGCATTTT.

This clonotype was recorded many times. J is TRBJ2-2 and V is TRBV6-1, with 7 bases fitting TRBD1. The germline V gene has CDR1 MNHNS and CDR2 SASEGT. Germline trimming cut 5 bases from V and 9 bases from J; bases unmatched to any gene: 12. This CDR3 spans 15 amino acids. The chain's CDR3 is CASSRTGPDGRELFF. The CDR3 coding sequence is TGTGCCAGCAGTAGGACAGGCCCCGACGGGAGGGAGCTGTTTTTT.

In nucleotides, the CDR3 is TGTGCCAGCAGCCAAGAAGGGACAGGTTCCTACGAGCAGTACTTC. It yields the protein CASSQEGTGSYEQYF. The chain employs TRBV4-2 and TRBJ2-7; 8 bases map to TRBD1. The length of the CDR3 is 15 residues. V was clipped by 0 bases and J by 1 base; unmatched bases: 2. Looked up from germline, CDR1 is LGHNA and CDR2 is YNFKEQ.

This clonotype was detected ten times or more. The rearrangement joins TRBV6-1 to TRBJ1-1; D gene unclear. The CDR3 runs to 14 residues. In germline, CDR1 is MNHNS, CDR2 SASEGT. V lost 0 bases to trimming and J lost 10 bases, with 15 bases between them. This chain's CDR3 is CASSEAAQVRGAFF. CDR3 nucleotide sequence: TGTGCCAGCAGTGAAGCAGCGCAGGTGAGAGGAGCTTTCTTT.

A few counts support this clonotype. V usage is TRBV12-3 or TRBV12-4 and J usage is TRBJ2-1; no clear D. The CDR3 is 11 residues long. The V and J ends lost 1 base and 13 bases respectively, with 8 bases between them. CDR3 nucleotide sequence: TGTGCCAGCAGTTTAGATAGGGCCCAGTTCTTC. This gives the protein CASSLDRAQFF.

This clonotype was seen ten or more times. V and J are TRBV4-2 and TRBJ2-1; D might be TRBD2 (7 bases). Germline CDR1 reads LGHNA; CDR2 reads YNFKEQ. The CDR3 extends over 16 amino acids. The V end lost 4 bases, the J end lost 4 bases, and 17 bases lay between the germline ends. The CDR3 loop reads CASSLAGASLYNEQFF. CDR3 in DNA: TGTGCCAGCAGCCTGGCGGGGGCTTCCCTATACAATGAGCAGTTCTTC.

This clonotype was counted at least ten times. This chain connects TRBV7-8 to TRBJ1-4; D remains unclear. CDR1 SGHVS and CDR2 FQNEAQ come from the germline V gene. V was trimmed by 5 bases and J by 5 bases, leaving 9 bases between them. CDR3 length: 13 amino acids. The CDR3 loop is CASSPSGNEKLFF. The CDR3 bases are TGTGCCAGCAGCCCCTCGGGGAATGAAAAACTGTTTTTT.

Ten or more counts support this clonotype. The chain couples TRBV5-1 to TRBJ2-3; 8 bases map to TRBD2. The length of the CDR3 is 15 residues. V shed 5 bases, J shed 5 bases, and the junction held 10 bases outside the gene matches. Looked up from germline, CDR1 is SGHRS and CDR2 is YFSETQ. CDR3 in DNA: TGCGCCAGCAGACCCGGGGGGGCCTGGGTAGATACGCAGTATTTT. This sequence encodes CASRPGGAWVDTQYF.